This TCR beta chain was captured in a study of vaccination effects on CD4 cells after COVID-19. Points from the study as a whole: There was only 1 of 255 vaccine-induced clones in healthy vaccinees that cross-reacted with common cold coronaviruses. Sampling in the study covered few convalescent patients and included no early post-infection timepoints. Whether induced by infection or by vaccine, clones showed marked clonal contraction late after vaccination.

The V gene end was trimmed by 2 bases and the J gene end by 9 bases; junction bases not matched to a gene: 5. From germline, CDR1 is SGHRS and CDR2 YFSETQ. CDR3 length equals 13 residues. As regards this clone: Its antigen is still unknown.

Prior to sequencing, the ViraFEST assay stimulated PBMC with viral peptide pools, which expanded the antigen-specific CD4+ T cells. Subsequent to less than 13 days of culture, CD4+ T cells were isolated. The vaccine recipients had no prior SARS-CoV-2 infection, with negative nucleocapsid antibodies. Sequenced by immunoSEQ multiplex PCR; TCRdb stores in-frame clones only, minus some. The sample carries 27,000 or so clones, over 65% recorded once. Sequencing was performed on CD4+ T cells from PBMCs cultured with HCoV-NL63 spike peptides, taken before COVID-19 vaccination. The chain joins TRBV5-1 to TRBJ2-1; 7 nucleotides agree with TRBD1. The origin of this receptor is a human donor who received a COVID-19 vaccine. The CDR3 DNA follows: TGCGCCAGCAGCTTAACTAGGGACAGTGAGCAGTTCTTC. Amino acids: CASSLTRDSEQFF.